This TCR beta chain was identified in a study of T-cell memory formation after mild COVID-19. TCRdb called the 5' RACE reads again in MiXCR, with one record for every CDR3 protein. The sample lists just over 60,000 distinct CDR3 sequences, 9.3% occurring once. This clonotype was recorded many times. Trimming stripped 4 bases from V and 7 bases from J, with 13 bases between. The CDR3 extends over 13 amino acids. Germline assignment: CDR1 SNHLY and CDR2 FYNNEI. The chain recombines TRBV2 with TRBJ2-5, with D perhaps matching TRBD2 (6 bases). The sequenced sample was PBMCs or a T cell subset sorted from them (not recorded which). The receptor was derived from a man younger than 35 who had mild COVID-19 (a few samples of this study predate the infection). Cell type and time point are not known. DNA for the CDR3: TGTGCCAGCAGTGGCGGGGAGCAGGGGACCCAGTACTTC. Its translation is CASSGGEQGTQYF. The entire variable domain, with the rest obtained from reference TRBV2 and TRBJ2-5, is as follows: EPEVTQTPSHQVTQMGQEVILRCVPISNHLYFYWYRQILGQKVEFLVSFYNNEISEKSEIFDDQFSVERPDGSNFTLKIRSTKLEDSAMYFCASSGGEQGTQYFGPGTRLLVL.